The 25 T cell receptor beta chains below all came from one sample that was sequenced in a study of blood T cell repertoires in COVID-19. Method: immunoSEQ multiplex PCR; TCRdb's copy keeps in-frame clones and lacks some. The sample lists fewer than 500,000 clones, roughly nine tenths occurring once. Sequencing was done on a sample of PBMCs or T cells enriched from blood (not recorded which). Every receptor here comes from a woman under 30 with acute COVID-19.

For this clone: One end of the junction varies from germline; a read error may be responsible. V gene TRBV7-7 combines with J gene TRBJ2-5; perhaps TRBD2 as D (5 bases). CDR3 length equals 15 residues. Germline lookup yields CDR1 SSHAT and CDR2 FNYEAQ (reference sequence). CDR3 sequence reads: CASSDFRRKEETQYF. The CDR3 DNA is TGTGCTAGCAGCGATTTTAGGAGGAAAGAAGAGACCCAGTACTTC.

The V and J genes are TRBV19 and TRBJ2-1, with a weak D call TRBD1 (5 bases). CDR3 length equals 15 residues. V dropped 5 bases and J dropped 4 bases, with 15 bases sitting between them. Germline V gene data show CDR1 as LNHDA and CDR2 as SQIVND (reference sequence). This CDR3 is CASSERLGQYNEQFF. The CDR3, as DNA: TGTGCCAGTAGTGAACGCCTGGGGCAATACAATGAGCAGTTCTTC.

V is TRBV5-5 and J is TRBJ2-7, with D possibly TRBD1 on 5 matching bases. CDR3 size: 13 residues. Trimming stripped 4 bases from V and 5 bases from J, with 13 bases between. Per germline, CDR1 SGHKS and CDR2 YYEKEE (reference sequence). CDR3 DNA: TGTGCCAGCAGCCTCTCCTTCAGGGACGAGCAGTACTTC. Its translation: CASSLSFRDEQYF.

This sequence joins TRBV11-2 and TRBJ1-1; TRBD1 agrees at 8 bases. The junction had 11 bases not matched to a gene; V was cut back by 7 bases and J by 4 bases. Germline V CDR1 and CDR2: SGHAT, FQNNGV. This CDR3 is 15 amino acids long. The CDR3 is CASTTRGTGGTEAFF. CDR3 sequence (DNA): TGTGCCAGCACCACAAGGGGTACAGGGGGCACTGAAGCTTTCTTT.

The chain employs TRBV28 and TRBJ2-4; TRBD2 agrees at 12 bases. Germline V lookup: CDR1 MDHEN, CDR2 SYDVKM. V trimming: 8 bases; J trimming: 6 bases; junction bases outside the gene matches: 2. This CDR3 has 13 amino acids. The CDR3 sequence is CASRTSGTNIQYF. The CDR3 DNA reads TGTGCCAGCCGGACTAGCGGGACAAACATTCAGTACTTC. Variable domain in full (rest from reference TRBV28 and TRBJ2-4): DVKVTQSSRYLVKRTGEKVFLECVQDMDHENMFWYRQDPGLGLRLIYFSYDVKMKEKGDIPEGYSVSREKKERFSLILESASTNQTSMYLCASRTSGTNIQYFGAGTRLSVL.

The chain links TRBV5-6 to TRBJ1-5, with D unresolved. CDR3 length: 12 residues. V lost 2 bases, J lost 6 bases, and 6 bases lay in between. From germline, CDR1 is SGHDT and CDR2 YYEEEE. The CDR3 DNA is TGTGCCAGCAGCTTCTCCGGTCAGCCCCAGCATTTT. It codes for CASSFSGQPQHF.

V usage is TRBV15 and J usage is TRBJ1-4; 7 positions agree with TRBD1. CDR1 and CDR2 from the germline V gene are LNHNV and YYDKDF (reference sequence). The CDR3 length is 14 residues. V was clipped by 5 bases and J by 4 bases; unmatched bases: 4. Written as DNA, the CDR3 is TGTGCCACCAGCCCGACAGGGAATAATGAAAAACTGTTTTTT. It translates to CATSPTGNNEKLFF.

The chain links TRBV12-5 to TRBJ1-5; weak D call: TRBD1 (5 bases). V dropped 0 bases and J dropped 3 bases, with 12 bases sitting between them. The CDR3 length is 16 residues. The germline V gene has CDR1 LGHNT and CDR2 FRNRAP. CDR3 in amino acids: CASGLVLTGVNQPQHF. CDR3 nucleotide sequence: TGTGCTAGTGGTTTGGTACTTACAGGTGTCAATCAGCCCCAGCATTTT. Based on the CDR3 plus reference TRBV12-5 and TRBJ1-5, the full variable domain is DARVTQTPRHKVTEMGQEVTMRCQPILGHNTVFWYRQTMMQGLELLAYFRNRAPLDDSGMPKDRFSAEMPDATLATLKIQPSEPRDSAVYFCASGLVLTGVNQPQHFGDGTRLSIL.

The chain joins TRBV5-1 to TRBJ2-1; 7 bases line up with TRBD2. Looked up from germline, CDR1 is SGHRS and CDR2 is YFSETQ. The CDR3 covers 16 residues. The ends lost 0 bases at V and 7 bases at J; junction bases unmatched: 10. The CDR3 loop is CASSLVVGLGGNEQFF. The CDR3 DNA is TGCGCCAGCAGCTTGGTCGTCGGGTTGGGAGGGAATGAGCAGTTCTTC.

The chain uses TRBV28 and TRBJ1-5, with TRBD1 matching 11 bases. The CDR3 is made up of 15 amino acids. With V trimmed by 6 bases and J by 5 bases, 6 bases remained unmatched. Germline CDR1 MDHEN, CDR2 SYDVKM. The CDR3 coding sequence is TGTGCCAGCAGCTCCGGGACAGGGGGTTATCAGCCCCAGCATTTT. Its translation is CASSSGTGGYQPQHF. The whole variable domain, filled in from reference TRBV28 and TRBJ1-5, reads DVKVTQSSRYLVKRTGEKVFLECVQDMDHENMFWYRQDPGLGLRLIYFSYDVKMKEKGDIPEGYSVSREKKERFSLILESASTNQTSMYLCASSSGTGGYQPQHFGDGTRLSIL.

The chain employs TRBV27 and TRBJ2-1, with 12 bases matching TRBD2. V shed 6 bases and J 3 bases; nucleotides not matched to a gene: 9. CDR1 and CDR2 from the germline V gene are MNHEY and SMNVEV (reference sequence). This CDR3 is 17 amino acids long. The CDR3 nucleotides are TGTGCCAGCAGGGGGCTAGCGGGAGGGCCGATCTACAATGAGCAGTTCTTC. Translating it yields CASRGLAGGPIYNEQFF.

This clone has just one count. The chain joins TRBV11-2 to TRBJ1-1; weak D call: TRBD1 (5 bases). There are 14 residues in the CDR3. Trimming stripped 1 base from V and 3 bases from J, with 9 bases between. Germline loops: CDR1 SGHAT, CDR2 FQNNGV. CDR3 nucleotides: TGTGCCAGCAGCTTAGTTAGGGGTGACACTGAAGCTTTCTTT. Its translation is CASSLVRGDTEAFF.

The chain recombines TRBV5-1 with TRBJ2-3; tentative D call: TRBD1 (6 bases). The V and J ends lost 4 bases and 0 bases respectively, with 12 bases between them. Per the germline V gene, CDR1 is SGHRS and CDR2 is YFSETQ. The CDR3 spans 15 residues. CDR3 region: CASSRQEPSTDTQYF. The DNA for the CDR3 is TGCGCCAGCAGCCGACAGGAGCCCAGCACAGATACGCAGTATTTT.

V gene TRBV12-1 combines with J gene TRBJ1-6; the DNA was not used to check the table's D call, TRBD1. TRBV12-1 is a known pseudogene. CDR3 length: 14 amino acids. The CDR3 is CASSPDRNNSPLHF. The CDR3 region has the DNA TGTGCCAGCAGCCCGGACAGGAATAATTCACCCCTCCACTTT.

The chain joins TRBV18 to TRBJ2-7; TRBD2 aligns across 7 bases. Trimming cost V 3 bases and J 2 bases; bases outside gene matches: 7. This CDR3 comprises 15 residues. CDR1 and CDR2 (germline): KGHSH, LQKENI. Here the CDR3 reads CASSPGQRGTYEQYF. CDR3 nucleotides: TGTGCCAGCTCACCCGGCCAGCGGGGAACCTACGAGCAGTACTTC.

This chain links TRBV7-5 with TRBJ1-6; the listed D gene, TRBD1, was not tested against the DNA. TRBV7-5 counts as a pseudogene. This CDR3 has 12 amino acids. The CDR3 DNA follows: TGTGTCAGAACAGGACAGACTTCACCCCTCCACTTT. Its translation: CVRTGQTSPLHF.

This chain connects TRBV7-2 to TRBJ1-5; 9 bases line up with TRBD1. With 3 bases clipped from V and 10 bases from J, the junction kept 7 bases outside the gene matches. The germline V gene encodes CDR1 SGHTA and CDR2 FQGNSA. The CDR3 covers 14 residues. CDR3 coding DNA: TGTGCCAGCAGCTTTGGGACAGGGAATAGTCCCCAGCATTTT. Protein product: CASSFGTGNSPQHF.

The chain employs TRBV19 and TRBJ1-5, with D possibly matching TRBD1 (5 bases). CDR3 size: 14 residues. The V end was cut by 5 bases, the J end by 10 bases, with 18 bases between. Germline lookup yields CDR1 LNHDA and CDR2 SQIVND (reference sequence). The DNA of the CDR3 is TGTGCCAGTAGTCCCATCGTGGGACTTTTCCCCCAGCATTTT. It codes for CASSPIVGLFPQHF.

This clone was seen only once. CDR3 sequence: CASNPQGTGANVLTF. In DNA form, the CDR3 reads TGTGCCAGCAATCCCCAGGGAACTGGGGCCAACGTCCTGACTTTC. This chain joins TRBV28 and TRBJ2-6; weak D call: TRBD1 (5 bases). Germline CDR1 reads MDHEN; CDR2 reads SYDVKM. Trimming pared 7 bases from V and 2 bases from J, leaving 12 bases between. This CDR3 is built from 15 residues.

The chain employs TRBV4-3 and TRBJ2-7; TRBD2 aligns across 8 bases. CDR1 is LGHNA and CDR2 is YSLEER in the germline V gene. Germline trimming cut 3 bases from V and 0 bases from J; bases unmatched to any gene: 10. The CDR3 has 17 residues. Here the CDR3 DNA reads TGCGCCAGCAGCCAGGCAAGACTAGCGAGCCCCTCCTACGAGCAGTACTTC. Its protein product is CASSQARLASPSYEQYF.

The CDR3 nucleotides read TGTGCCAGCTCGCGGGGTCTAACAGAGAACACTGAAGCTTTCTTT. Its protein product is CASSRGLTENTEAFF. The chain combines TRBV18 with TRBJ1-1; D call uncertain. CDR3 length: 15 amino acids. In germline, CDR1 is KGHSH, CDR2 LQKENI. V was pared by 6 bases and J by 1 base, with 15 bases between.

CDR3 residues: CATKTGDRYEQYF. Written as DNA, the CDR3 is TGTGCCACCAAGACAGGGGACCGATACGAGCAGTACTTC. The chain joins TRBV7-2 to TRBJ2-7; 8 bases are a match to TRBD1. J gave up 4 bases and V 10 bases, and 9 bases lay outside the gene matches. Germline V CDR1 and CDR2: SGHTA, FQGNSA. The CDR3 is 13 residues long.

V usage is TRBV4-3 and J usage is TRBJ2-7; the match to TRBD1 covers 9 bases. CDR3 size: 16 residues. Losses at the gene ends were 3 bases for V and 7 bases for J; bases not matched to a gene: 13. Germline V lookup: CDR1 LGHNA, CDR2 YSLEER. CDR3 coding DNA: TGCGCCAGCAGCCAGGACGAACAGGGGGCGCCTCGGGAGCAGTACTTC. Residues: CASSQDEQGAPREQYF.

The chain carries TRBV10-3 and TRBJ2-5; a weak D match, TRBD1 (5 bases). V was shortened by 0 bases and J by 4 bases, with 15 bases between the two germline ends. Germline loops: CDR1 ENHRY, CDR2 SYGVKD. There are 16 residues in the CDR3. CDR3 DNA sequence: TGTGCCATCAGTGAGTCCTGGGGCAGCGAAGGAGAGACCCAGTACTTC. Translating it yields CAISESWGSEGETQYF.

CDR3: CASSDPNRGYTF. CDR3 DNA: TGTGCCAGCAGTGATCCCAATCGGGGCTACACCTTC. J is TRBJ1-2 and V is TRBV6-2 or TRBV6-3, with D hard to call. Germline CDR1 reads MNHEY; CDR2 reads SVGEGT. The V end lost 5 bases, the J end lost 8 bases, and 12 bases lay between the germline ends. This CDR3 has 12 residues.